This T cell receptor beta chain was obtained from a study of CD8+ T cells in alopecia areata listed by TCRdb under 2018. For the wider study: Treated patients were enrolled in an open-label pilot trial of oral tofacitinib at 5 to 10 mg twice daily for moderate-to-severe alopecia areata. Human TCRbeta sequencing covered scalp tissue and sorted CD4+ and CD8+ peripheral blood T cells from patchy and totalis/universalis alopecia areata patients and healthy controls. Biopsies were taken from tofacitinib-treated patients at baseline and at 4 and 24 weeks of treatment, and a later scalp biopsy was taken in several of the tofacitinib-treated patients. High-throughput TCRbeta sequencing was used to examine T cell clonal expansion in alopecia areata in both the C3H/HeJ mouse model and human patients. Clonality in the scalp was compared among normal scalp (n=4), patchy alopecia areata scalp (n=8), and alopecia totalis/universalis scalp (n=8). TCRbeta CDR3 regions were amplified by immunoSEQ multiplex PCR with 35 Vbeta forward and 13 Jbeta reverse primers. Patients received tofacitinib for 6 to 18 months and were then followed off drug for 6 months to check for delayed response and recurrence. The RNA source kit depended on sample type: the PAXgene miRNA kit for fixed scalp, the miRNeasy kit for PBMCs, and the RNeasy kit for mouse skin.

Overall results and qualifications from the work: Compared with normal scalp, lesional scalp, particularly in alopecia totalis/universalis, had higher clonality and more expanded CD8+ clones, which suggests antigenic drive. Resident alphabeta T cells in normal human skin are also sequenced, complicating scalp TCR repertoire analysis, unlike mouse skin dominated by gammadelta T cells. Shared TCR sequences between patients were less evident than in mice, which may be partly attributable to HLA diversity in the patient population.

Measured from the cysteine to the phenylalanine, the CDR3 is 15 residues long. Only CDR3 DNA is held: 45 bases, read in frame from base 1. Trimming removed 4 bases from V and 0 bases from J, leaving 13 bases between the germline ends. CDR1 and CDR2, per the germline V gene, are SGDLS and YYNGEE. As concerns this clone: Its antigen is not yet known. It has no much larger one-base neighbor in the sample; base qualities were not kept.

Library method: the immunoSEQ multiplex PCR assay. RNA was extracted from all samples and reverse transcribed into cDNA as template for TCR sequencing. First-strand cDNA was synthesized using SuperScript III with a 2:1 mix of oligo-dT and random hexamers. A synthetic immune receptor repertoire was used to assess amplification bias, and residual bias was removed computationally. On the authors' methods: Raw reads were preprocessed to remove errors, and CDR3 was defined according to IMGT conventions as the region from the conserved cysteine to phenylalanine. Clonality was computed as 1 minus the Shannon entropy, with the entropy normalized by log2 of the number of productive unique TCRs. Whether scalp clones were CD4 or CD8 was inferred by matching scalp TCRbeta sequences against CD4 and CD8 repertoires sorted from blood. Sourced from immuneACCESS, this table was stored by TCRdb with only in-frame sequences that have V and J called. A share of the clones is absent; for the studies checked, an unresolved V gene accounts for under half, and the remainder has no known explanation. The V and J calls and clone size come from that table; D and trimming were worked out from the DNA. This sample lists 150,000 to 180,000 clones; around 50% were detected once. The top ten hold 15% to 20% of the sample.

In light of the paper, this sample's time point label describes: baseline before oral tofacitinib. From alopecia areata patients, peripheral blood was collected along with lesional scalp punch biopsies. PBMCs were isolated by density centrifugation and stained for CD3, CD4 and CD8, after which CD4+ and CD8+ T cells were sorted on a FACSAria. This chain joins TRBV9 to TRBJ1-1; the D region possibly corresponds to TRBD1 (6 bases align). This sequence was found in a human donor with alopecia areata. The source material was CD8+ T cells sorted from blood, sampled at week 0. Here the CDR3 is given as CASSPPTGMNTEAFF. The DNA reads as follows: TGTGCCAGCAGCCCCCCGACAGGAATGAACACTGAAGCTTTCTTT.